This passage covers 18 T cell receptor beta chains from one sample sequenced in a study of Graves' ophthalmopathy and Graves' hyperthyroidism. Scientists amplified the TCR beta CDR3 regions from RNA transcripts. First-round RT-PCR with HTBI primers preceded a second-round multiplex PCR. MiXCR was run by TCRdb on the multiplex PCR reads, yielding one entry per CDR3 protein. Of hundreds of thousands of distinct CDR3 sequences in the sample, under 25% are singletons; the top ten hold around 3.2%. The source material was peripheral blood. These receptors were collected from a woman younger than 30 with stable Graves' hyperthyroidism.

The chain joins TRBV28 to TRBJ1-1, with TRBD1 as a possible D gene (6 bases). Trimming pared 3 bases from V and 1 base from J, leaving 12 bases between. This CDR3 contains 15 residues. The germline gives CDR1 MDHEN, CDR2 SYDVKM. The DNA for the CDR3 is TGTGCCAGCAGTTTTGGGGGGCTTAAGAACACTGAAGCTTTCTTT. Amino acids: CASSFGGLKNTEAFF.

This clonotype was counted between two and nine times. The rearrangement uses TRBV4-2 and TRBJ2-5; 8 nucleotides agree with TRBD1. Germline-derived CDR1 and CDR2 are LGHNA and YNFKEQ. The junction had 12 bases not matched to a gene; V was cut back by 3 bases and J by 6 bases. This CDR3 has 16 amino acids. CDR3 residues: CASSQDTGGGRKTQYF. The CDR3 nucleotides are TGTGCCAGCAGCCAGGACACAGGGGGAGGTCGGAAGACCCAGTACTTC.

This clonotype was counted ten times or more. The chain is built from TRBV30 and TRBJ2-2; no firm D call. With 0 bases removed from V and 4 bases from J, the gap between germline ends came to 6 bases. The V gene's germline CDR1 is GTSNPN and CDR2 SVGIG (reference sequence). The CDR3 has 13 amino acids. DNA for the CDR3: TGTGCCTGGAGTGTACCAGGCACCGGGGAGCTGTTTTTT. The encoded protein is CAWSVPGTGELFF.

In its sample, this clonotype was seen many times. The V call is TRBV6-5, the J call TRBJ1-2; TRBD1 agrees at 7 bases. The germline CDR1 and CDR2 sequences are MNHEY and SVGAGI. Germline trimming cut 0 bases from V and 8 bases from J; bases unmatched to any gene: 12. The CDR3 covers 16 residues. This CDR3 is CASSYSRSGGGRGYTF. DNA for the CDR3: TGTGCCAGCAGTTACTCGAGGTCAGGGGGAGGACGAGGCTACACCTTC.

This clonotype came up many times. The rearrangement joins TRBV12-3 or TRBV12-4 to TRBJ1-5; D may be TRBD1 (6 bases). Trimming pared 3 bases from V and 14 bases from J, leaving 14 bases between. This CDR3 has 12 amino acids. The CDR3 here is CASSFHRDIKHF. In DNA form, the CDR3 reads TGTGCCAGCAGTTTCCACCGGGACATAAAGCATTTT.

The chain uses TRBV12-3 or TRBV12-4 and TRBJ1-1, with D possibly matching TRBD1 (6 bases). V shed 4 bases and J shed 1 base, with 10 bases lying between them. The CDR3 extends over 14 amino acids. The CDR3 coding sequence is TGTGCCAGCAGTTACGGGACACCGAACACTGAAGCTTTCTTT. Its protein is CASSYGTPNTEAFF.

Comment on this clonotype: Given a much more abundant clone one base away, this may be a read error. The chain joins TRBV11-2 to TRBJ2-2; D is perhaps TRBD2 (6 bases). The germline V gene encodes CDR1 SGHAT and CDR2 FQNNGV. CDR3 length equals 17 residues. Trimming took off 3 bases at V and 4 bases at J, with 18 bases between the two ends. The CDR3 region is CASSFPSWRVGTGELFF. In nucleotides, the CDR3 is TGTGCCAGCAGCTTTCCTAGCTGGAGGGTAGGCACCGGGGAGCTGTTTTTT.

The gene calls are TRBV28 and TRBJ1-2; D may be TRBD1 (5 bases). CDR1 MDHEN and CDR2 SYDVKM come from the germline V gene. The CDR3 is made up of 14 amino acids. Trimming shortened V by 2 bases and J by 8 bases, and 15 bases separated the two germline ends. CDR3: CASSLARRDFGYTF. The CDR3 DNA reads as TGTGCCAGCAGTTTAGCCCGCCGGGACTTCGGCTACACCTTC.

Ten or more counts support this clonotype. The CDR3 region has the DNA TGTGCCAGCAGCCAAGAACAGGGAAGGCGGACCGGGGAGCTGTTTTTT. Translation gives CASSQEQGRRTGELFF. The rearrangement uses TRBV14 and TRBJ2-2; the D gene is possibly TRBD1 (6 bases). Germline V gives CDR1 SGHDN, CDR2 FVKESK. The germline V and J ends were trimmed by 0 bases and 5 bases, with 13 bases remaining between them. CDR3 length: 16 residues. Full variable domain (outside the CDR3, taken from reference TRBV14 and TRBJ2-2): EAGVTQFPSHSVIEKGQTVTLRCDPISGHDNLYWYRRVMGKEIKFLLHFVKESKQDESGMPNNRFLAERTGGTYSTLKVQPAELEDSGVYFCASSQEQGRRTGELFFGEGSRLTVL.

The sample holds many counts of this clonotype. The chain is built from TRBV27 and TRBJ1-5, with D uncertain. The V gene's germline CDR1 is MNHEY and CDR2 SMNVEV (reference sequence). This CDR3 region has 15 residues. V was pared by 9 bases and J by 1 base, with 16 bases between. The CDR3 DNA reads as TGTGCCAGACTCAACCGGGGTTGGAGCAATCAGCCCCAGCATTTT. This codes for CARLNRGWSNQPQHF.

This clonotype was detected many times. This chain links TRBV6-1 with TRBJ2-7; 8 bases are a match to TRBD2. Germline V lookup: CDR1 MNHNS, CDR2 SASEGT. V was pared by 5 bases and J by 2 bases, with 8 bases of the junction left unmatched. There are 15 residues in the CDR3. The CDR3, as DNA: TGTGCCAGCAGTCGAAGCGGGAGAGTAACCTACGAGCAGTACTTC. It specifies CASSRSGRVTYEQYF.

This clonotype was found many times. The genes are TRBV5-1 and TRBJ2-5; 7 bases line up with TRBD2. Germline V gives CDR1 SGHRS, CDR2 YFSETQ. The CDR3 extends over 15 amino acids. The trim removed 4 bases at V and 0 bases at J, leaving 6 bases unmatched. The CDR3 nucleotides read TGCGCCAGCAGCAGGGGACTATCCGACCAAGAGACCCAGTACTTC. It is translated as CASSRGLSDQETQYF.

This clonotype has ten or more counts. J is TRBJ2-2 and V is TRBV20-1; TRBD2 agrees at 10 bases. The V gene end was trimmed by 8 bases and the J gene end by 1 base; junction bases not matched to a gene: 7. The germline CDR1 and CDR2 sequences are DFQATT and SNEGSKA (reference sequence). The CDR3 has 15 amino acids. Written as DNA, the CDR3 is TGCAGTAAACTAGCGGGGATAAAGAACACCGGGGAGCTGTTTTTT. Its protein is CSKLAGIKNTGELFF.

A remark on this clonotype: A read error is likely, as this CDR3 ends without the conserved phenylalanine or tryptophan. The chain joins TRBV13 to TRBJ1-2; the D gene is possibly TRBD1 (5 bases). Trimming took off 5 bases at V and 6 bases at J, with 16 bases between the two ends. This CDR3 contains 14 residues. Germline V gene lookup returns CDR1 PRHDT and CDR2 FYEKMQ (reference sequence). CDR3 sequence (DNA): TGTGCCAGCAGCCAGGGCCGGGCGGGGGATGGCTACACCGTC. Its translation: CASSQGRAGDGYTV.

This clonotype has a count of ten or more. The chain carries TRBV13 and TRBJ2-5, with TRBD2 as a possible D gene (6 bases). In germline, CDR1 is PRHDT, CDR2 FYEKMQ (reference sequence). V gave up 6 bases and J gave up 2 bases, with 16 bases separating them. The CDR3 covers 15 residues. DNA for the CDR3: TGTGCCAGCAGACCAGTTGGGACTGGGCAAGAGACCCAGTACTTC. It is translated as CASRPVGTGQETQYF.

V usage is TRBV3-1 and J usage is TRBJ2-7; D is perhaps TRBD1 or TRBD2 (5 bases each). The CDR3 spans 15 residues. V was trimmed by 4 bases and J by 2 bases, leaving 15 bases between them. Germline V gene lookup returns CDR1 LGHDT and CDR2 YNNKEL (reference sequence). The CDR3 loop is CASSLSRDGPYEQYF. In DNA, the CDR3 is TGTGCCAGCAGCCTCAGTCGGGACGGACCCTACGAGCAGTACTTC.

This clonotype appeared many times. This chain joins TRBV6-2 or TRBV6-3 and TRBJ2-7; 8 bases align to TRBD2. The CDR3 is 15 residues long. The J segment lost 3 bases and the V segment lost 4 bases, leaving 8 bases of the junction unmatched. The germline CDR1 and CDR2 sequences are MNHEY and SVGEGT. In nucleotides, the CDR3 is TGTGCCAGCAGTTTTCCACGAGCGGGAGTCTACGAGCAGTACTTC. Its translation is CASSFPRAGVYEQYF.

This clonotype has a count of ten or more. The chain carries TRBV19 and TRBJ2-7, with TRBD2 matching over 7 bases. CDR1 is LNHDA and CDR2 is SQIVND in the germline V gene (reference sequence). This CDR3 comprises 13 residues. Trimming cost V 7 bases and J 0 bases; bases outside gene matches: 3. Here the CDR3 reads CASTGTNSYEQYF. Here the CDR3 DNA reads TGTGCCAGTACCGGGACTAACTCCTACGAGCAGTACTTC.